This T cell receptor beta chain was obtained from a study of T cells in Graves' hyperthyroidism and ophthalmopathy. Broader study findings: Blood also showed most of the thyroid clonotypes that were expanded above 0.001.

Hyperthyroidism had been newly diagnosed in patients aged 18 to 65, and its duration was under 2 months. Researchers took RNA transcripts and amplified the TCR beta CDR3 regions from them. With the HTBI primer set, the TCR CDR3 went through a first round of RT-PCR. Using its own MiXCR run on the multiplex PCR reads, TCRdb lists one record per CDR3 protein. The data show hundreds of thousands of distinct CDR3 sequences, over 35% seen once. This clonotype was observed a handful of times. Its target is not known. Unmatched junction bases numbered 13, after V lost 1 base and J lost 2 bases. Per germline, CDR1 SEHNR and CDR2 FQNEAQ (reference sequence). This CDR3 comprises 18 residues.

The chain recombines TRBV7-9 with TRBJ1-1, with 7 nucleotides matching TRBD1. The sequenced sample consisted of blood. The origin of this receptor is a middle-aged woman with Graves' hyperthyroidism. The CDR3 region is CASSLGGRGRARNTEAFF. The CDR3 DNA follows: TGTGCCAGCAGCTTAGGGGGGAGGGGGCGGGCACGAAACACTGAAGCTTTCTTT.